Listed below are T cell receptor beta chains from one sample, sequenced in a study of blood T cell repertoires in COVID-19. This table comes from immunoSEQ multiplex PCR, and its TCRdb copy is limited to in-frame clones, with some not included. The sample lists approximately 310,000 clones; more than 75% were seen once. The sequenced material came from peripheral blood. The receptors derive from a man over 45 with active or convalescent COVID-19. Each CDR3 is given with its conserved first and last residue. The D gene is left open where the match is weak.

TRBJ2-2 TRBV18 NA TGTGTGAGCTCACCCGCGACGACAGCGAACACCGGGGAGCTGTTTTTT CVSSPATTANTGELFF
TRBJ1-2 TRBV4-2 TRBD1 TGTGCCAGCAGCCAAGCCCGAACAGGGGATGGCTACACCTTC CASSQARTGDGYTF
TRBJ1-2 TRBV13 TRBD1 TGTGCCAGCAGCTTCGGACAGGGACATGGCTACACCTTC CASSFGQGHGYTF
TRBJ2-5 TRBV5-5 TRBD1 TGTGCCAGCAGCCCCGGGACAGAACAAGAGACCCAGTACTTC CASSPGTEQETQYF
TRBJ1-2 TRBV27 TRBD1 TGTGCCAGCAGTTTAGGTTGGACAGGGGAATATGGCTACACCTTC CASSLGWTGEYGYTF
TRBJ1-2 TRBV2 NA TGTGCCAGCAGTCCGGGGGGAGGCTATGGCTACACCTTC CASSPGGGYGYTF
TRBJ2-3 TRBV3-1/TRBV3-2 NA TGTGCCAGCAGCATCATGGATACGCAGTATTTT CASSIMDTQYF
TRBJ1-1 TRBV20-1 NA TGCAGTGCTAGTCCAGGACTCATGAACACTGAAGCTTTCTTT CSASPGLMNTEAFF
TRBJ2-1 TRBV28 TRBD2 TGTGCCAGCAGTTCCCTCGGACTAGCTAGGTCCTACAATGAGCAGTTCTTC CASSSLGLARSYNEQFF
TRBJ2-7 TRBV12-3/TRBV12-4 NA TGTGCCAGCGGGGCGTCTTACGAGCAGTACTTC CASGASYEQYF